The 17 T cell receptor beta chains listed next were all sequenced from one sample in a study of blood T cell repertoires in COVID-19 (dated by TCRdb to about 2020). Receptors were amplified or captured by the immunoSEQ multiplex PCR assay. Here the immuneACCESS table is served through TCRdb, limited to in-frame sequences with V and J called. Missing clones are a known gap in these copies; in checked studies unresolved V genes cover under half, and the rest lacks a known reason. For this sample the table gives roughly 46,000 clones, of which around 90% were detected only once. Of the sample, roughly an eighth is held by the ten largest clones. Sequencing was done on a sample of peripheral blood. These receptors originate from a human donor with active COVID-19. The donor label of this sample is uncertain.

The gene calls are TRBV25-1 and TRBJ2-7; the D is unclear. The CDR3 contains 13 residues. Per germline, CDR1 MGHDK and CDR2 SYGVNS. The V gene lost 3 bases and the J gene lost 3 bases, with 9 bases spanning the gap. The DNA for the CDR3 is TGTGCCAGCAGTGACAGGTGGAACTACGAGCAGTACTTC. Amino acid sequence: CASSDRWNYEQYF.

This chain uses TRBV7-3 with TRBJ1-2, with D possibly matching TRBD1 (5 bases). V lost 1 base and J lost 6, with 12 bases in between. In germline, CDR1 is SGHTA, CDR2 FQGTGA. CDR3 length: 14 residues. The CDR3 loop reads CASSLNPGVHGYTF. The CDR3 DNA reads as TGTGCCAGCAGCTTAAACCCGGGGGTACATGGCTACACCTTC.

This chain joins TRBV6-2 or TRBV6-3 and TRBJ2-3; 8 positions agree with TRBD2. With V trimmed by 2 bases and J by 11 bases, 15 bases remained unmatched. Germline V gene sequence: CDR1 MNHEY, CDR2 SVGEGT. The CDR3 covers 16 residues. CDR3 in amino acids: CASSYGSGSLNPRQYF. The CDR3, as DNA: TGTGCCAGCAGTTACGGGAGCGGGAGCCTCAACCCCCGGCAGTATTTT.

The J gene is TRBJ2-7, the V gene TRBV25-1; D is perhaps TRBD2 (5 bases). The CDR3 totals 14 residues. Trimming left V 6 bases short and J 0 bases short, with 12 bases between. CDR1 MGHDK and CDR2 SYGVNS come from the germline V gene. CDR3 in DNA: TGTGCCAGCAGGTCGGACTTTCCCTCCTACGAGCAGTACTTC. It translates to CASRSDFPSYEQYF.

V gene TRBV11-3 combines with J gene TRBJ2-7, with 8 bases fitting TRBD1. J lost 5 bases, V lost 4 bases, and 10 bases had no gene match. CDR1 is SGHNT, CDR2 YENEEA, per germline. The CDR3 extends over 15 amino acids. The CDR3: CASSYGQGRLDEQYF. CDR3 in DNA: TGTGCCAGCAGCTACGGACAGGGCCGTCTGGACGAGCAGTACTTC. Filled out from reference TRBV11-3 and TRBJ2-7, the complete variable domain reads EAGVVQSPRYKIIEKKQPVAFWCNPISGHNTLYWYLQNLGQGPELLIRYENEEAVDDSQLPKDRFSAERLKGVDSTLKIQPAELGDSAVYLCASSYGQGRLDEQYFGPGTRLTVT.

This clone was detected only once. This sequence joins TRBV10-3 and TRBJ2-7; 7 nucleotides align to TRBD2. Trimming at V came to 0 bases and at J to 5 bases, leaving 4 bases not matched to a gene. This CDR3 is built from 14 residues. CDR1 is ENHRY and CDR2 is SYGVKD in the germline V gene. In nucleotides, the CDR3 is TGTGCCATCAGTGAGTCGGCGACTAGCAACGAGCAGTACTTC. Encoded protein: CAISESATSNEQYF.

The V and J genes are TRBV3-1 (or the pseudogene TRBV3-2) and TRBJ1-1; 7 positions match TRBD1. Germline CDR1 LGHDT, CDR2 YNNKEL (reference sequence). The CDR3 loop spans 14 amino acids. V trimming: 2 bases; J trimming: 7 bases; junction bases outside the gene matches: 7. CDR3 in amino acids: CASSQTGARGEAFF. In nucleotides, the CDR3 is TGTGCCAGCAGCCAAACAGGGGCCCGGGGTGAAGCTTTCTTT.

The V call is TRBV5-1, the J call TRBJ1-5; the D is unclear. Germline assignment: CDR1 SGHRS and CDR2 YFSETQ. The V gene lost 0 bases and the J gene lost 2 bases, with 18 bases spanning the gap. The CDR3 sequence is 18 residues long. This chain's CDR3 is CASSLGADSHLGNQPQHF. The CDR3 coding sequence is TGCGCCAGCAGCTTGGGGGCAGATTCTCACCTCGGCAATCAGCCCCAGCATTTT.

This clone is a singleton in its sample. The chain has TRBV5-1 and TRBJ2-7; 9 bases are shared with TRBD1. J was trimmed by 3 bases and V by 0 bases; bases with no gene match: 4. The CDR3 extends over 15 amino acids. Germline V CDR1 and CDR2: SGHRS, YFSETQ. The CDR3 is CASSLVPGQGYEQYF. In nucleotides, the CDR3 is TGCGCCAGCAGCTTGGTCCCGGGACAGGGCTACGAGCAGTACTTC.

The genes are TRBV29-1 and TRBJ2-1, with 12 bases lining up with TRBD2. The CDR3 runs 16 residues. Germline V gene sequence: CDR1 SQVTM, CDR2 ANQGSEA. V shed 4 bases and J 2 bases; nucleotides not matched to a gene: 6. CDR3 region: CSVGGGLAGAYNEQFF. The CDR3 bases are TGCAGCGTTGGCGGGGGACTAGCGGGCGCCTACAATGAGCAGTTCTTC.

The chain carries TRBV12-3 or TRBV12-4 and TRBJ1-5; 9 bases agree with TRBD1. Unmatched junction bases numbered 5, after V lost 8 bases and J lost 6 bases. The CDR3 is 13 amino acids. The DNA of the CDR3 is TGTGCCAGCGGGGGACAGGGATTTCAGCCCCAGCATTTT. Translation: CASGGQGFQPQHF.

The CDR3 DNA is TGTGCCAGCAGCTTAGATACAGGGAGCGAGCAGTACTTC. It translates to CASSLDTGSEQYF. V and J are TRBV11-2 and TRBJ2-7, with D perhaps matching TRBD1 (6 bases). Germline CDR1 SGHAT, CDR2 FQNNGV. Deletions cut 0 bases from V and 6 bases from J, with 9 bases between. The CDR3 consists of 13 residues.

Written as DNA, the CDR3 is TGTGCCAGCAGCCGGACTAGCGGGTCGGACAAGTTCTTC. Its translation is CASSRTSGSDKFF. The rearrangement links TRBV5-4 to TRBJ2-1; TRBD2 agrees at 11 bases. CDR1 and CDR2 from the germline V gene are SGHNT and YYREEE (reference sequence). The CDR3 covers 13 residues. J gave up 14 bases and V 4 bases, and 8 bases lay outside the gene matches.

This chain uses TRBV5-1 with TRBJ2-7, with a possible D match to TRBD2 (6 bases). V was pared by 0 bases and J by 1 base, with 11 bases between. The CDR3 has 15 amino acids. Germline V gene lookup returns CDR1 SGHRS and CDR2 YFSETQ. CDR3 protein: CASSLGFGGSYEQYF. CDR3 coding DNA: TGCGCCAGCAGCTTGGGGTTTGGGGGGTCCTACGAGCAGTACTTC.

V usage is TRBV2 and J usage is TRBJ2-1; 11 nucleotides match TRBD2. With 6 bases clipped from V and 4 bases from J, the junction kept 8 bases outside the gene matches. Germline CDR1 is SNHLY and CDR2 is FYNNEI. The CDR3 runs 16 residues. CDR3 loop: CASSARGLAVYNEQFF. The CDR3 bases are TGTGCCAGCAGCGCCAGGGGACTAGCGGTTTACAATGAGCAGTTCTTC. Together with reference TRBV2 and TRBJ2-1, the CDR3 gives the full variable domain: EPEVTQTPSHQVTQMGQEVILRCVPISNHLYFYWYRQILGQKVEFLVSFYNNEISEKSEIFDDQFSVERPDGSNFTLKIRSTKLEDSAMYFCASSARGLAVYNEQFFGPGTRLTVL.

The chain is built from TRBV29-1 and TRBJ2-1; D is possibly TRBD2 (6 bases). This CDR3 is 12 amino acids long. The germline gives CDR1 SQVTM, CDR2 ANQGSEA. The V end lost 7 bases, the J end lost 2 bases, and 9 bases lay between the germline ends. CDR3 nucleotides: TGCAGCGGGGAGCGGGCCTACAATGAGCAGTTCTTC. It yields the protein CSGERAYNEQFF.

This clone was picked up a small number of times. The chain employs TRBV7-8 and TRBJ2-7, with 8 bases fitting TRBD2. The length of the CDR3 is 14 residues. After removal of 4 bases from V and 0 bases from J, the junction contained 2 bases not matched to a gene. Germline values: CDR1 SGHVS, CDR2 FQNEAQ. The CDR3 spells CASSSLAGSYEQYF. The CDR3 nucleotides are TGTGCCAGCAGCTCCCTAGCGGGCTCCTACGAGCAGTACTTC.